A selection of T cell receptor beta chains follows, all from one sample in a study of T cell responses to AZD1222 COVID-19 vaccine. Data came from immunoSEQ multiplex PCR; TCRdb stores just in-frame clones and leaves some out. Of some 150,000 clones listed, less than 90% are singletons. The specimen comprised peripheral blood, sampled on day 0 of MenACWY control vaccination. All receptors derive from an adult in good health. CDR3s include the opening cysteine and the closing phenylalanine or tryptophan.

J gene	V gene	CDR3 protein
TRBJ2-1	TRBV10-3	CAIREGAYNEQFF
TRBJ1-1	TRBV7-9	CASTFTWDVTEAFF
TRBJ1-5	TRBV6-1	CASSEGSGDQPQHF
TRBJ2-5	TRBV24-1	CATSDFVGTQYF
TRBJ1-2	TRBV4-3	CASSQGQGAYYGYTF
TRBJ2-7	TRBV27	CASSPYRGRNEQYF
TRBJ2-5	TRBV20-1	CSARRSETQYF
TRBJ1-1	TRBV27	CASSSQTTGARAFF
TRBJ1-1	TRBV19	CASSIYELNTEAFF
TRBJ1-1	TRBV11-2	CASSFLRRGTEAFF
TRBJ1-5	TRBV5-5	CASSLAGQNRNQPQHF
TRBJ2-2	TRBV7-9	CASSPGPNTGELFF
TRBJ2-4	TRBV7-2	CASSLNNGGHKDIQYF
TRBJ1-6	TRBV18	CASSPRTGSPLHF
TRBJ1-5	TRBV2	CASSELPQPQHF
TRBJ2-1	TRBV25-1	CASSDSIYNEQFF
TRBJ1-3	TRBV7-9	CASSSQGARGNTIYF